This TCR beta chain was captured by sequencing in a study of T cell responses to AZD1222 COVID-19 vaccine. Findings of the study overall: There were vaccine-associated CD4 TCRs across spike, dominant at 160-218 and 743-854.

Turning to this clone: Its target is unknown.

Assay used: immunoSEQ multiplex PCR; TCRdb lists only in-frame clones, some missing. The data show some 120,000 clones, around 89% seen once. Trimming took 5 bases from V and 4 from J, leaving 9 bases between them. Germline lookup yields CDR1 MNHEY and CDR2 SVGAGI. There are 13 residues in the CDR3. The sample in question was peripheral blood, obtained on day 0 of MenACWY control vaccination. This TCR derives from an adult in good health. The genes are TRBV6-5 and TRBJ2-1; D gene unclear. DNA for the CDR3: TGTGCCAGCAGTACCGGACGTTACAATGAGCAGTTCTTC. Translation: CASSTGRYNEQFF.